One sample yielded the 24 T cell receptor beta chains listed below, sequenced in a study of blood T cell repertoires in COVID-19 (dated by TCRdb to 2018 to 2020). Receptors were amplified or captured by the immunoSEQ multiplex PCR assay. TCRdb stores this immuneACCESS table with in-frame sequences only. Part of the clones is absent; in the studies checked, under half of the shortfall reflects unresolved V genes, and no reason is known for the rest. The sample table contains under 300,000 clones; only one count was recorded for 60% to 75% of them. 3.3% of the sample is taken by the ten largest. The source material was peripheral blood. All receptors derive from a woman older than 75 with acute or convalescent COVID-19.

The chain couples TRBV2 to TRBJ2-2; 14 nucleotides agree with TRBD2. Per germline, CDR1 SNHLY and CDR2 FYNNEI. The V gene end was trimmed by 6 bases and the J gene end by 7 bases; junction bases not matched to a gene: 4. The CDR3 loop spans 15 amino acids. In DNA form, the CDR3 reads TGTGCCAGCAGGGGGACTAGCGGGGGTAGCGGGGAGCTGTTTTTT. It encodes CASRGTSGGSGELFF. Filled out from reference TRBV2 and TRBJ2-2, the complete variable domain reads EPEVTQTPSHQVTQMGQEVILRCVPISNHLYFYWYRQILGQKVEFLVSFYNNEISEKSEIFDDQFSVERPDGSNFTLKIRSTKLEDSAMYFCASRGTSGGSGELFFGEGSRLTVL.

This clone was counted ten times or more. The rearrangement uses TRBV19 and TRBJ2-1; TRBD2 matches at 12 bases. CDR1 and CDR2 from the germline V gene are LNHDA and SQIVND (reference sequence). The CDR3 has 17 amino acids. V lost 1 base and J lost 5; bases outside the gene matches: 6. CDR3 in amino acids: CASSIGRLAGANNEQFF. CDR3 DNA: TGTGCCAGTAGTATAGGGAGACTAGCGGGGGCCAACAATGAGCAGTTCTTC. Supplemented by reference TRBV19 and TRBJ2-1, the full variable domain reads DGGITQSPKYLFRKEGQNVTLSCEQNLNHDAMYWYRQDPGQGLRLIYYSQIVNDFQKGDIAEGYSVSREKKESFPLTVTSAQKNPTAFYLCASSIGRLAGANNEQFFGPGTRLTVL.

The chain uses TRBV2 and TRBJ2-5; maybe TRBD1 (6 bases). With 3 bases removed from V and 5 bases from J, the gap between germline ends came to 13 bases. CDR1 SNHLY and CDR2 FYNNEI come from the germline V gene. CDR3 length: 14 amino acids. CDR3 DNA sequence: TGTGCCAGCAGTGACGGCAGGGGATTGGAGACCCAGTACTTC. It is translated as CASSDGRGLETQYF.

The chain uses TRBV25-1 and TRBJ2-1, with a weak D call TRBD1 (6 bases). CDR1 and CDR2 (germline): MGHDK, SYGVNS. The ends were cut back, 4 bases at V and 3 bases at J, with 7 bases in the middle. The CDR3 runs 13 residues. The CDR3 loop reads CASSVGHYNEQFF. The CDR3 region has the DNA TGTGCCAGCAGTGTGGGACACTACAATGAGCAGTTCTTC.

The V and J genes are TRBV4-2 and TRBJ1-4; 8 nucleotides agree with TRBD1. Germline-derived CDR1 and CDR2 are LGHNA and YNFKEQ. The CDR3 consists of 17 residues. Unmatched junction bases numbered 3, after V lost 0 bases and J lost 0 bases. The CDR3 here is CASSQEATGATNEKLFF. Here the CDR3 DNA reads TGTGCCAGCAGCCAAGAGGCGACAGGGGCAACTAATGAAAAACTGTTTTTT.

CDR3 residues: CSAAPGGNEKLFF. CDR3 bases: TGCAGCGCCGCCCCAGGGGGAAATGAAAAACTGTTTTTT. The rearrangement links TRBV29-1 to TRBJ1-4; 7 bases are a match to TRBD1. CDR3 length: 13 residues. Germline trimming cut 7 bases from V and 5 bases from J; bases unmatched to any gene: 7. The V gene's germline CDR1 is SQVTM and CDR2 ANQGSEA.

The rearrangement joins TRBV5-6 to TRBJ2-5, with D perhaps matching TRBD1 (5 bases). This CDR3 is built from 14 residues. Germline V gene data show CDR1 as SGHDT and CDR2 as YYEEEE. V lost 1 base and J 4 bases, leaving 11 bases between the germline ends. The CDR3 bases are TGTGCCAGCAGCTTGAGGGGCCTGGGAGAGACCCAGTACTTC. It is translated as CASSLRGLGETQYF. Full variable domain (remainder filled in from reference TRBV5-6 and TRBJ2-5): DAGVTQSPTHLIKTRGQQVTLRCSPKSGHDTVSWYQQALGQGPQFIFQYYEEEERQRGNFPDRFSGHQFPNYSSELNVNALLLGDSALYLCASSLRGLGETQYFGPGTRLLVL.

The rearrangement links TRBV18 to TRBJ2-3; TRBD2 aligns across 8 bases. Germline V gives CDR1 KGHSH, CDR2 LQKENI. J was trimmed by 6 bases and V by 3 bases; bases with no gene match: 23. The CDR3 is 20 residues long. The chain's CDR3 is CASSPSYSLRGRKLTDTQYF. The DNA for the CDR3 is TGTGCCAGCTCACCCTCTTATTCACTTCGCGGGAGGAAATTAACGGATACGCAGTATTTT.

The chain has TRBV18 and TRBJ1-4; a weak D match, TRBD1 (5 bases). CDR3 size: 17 residues. V lost 3 bases to trimming and J lost 0 bases, with 14 bases between them. The germline gives CDR1 KGHSH, CDR2 LQKENI. The CDR3 loop is CASSPLRTLSTNEKLFF. The CDR3 coding sequence is TGTGCCAGCTCACCCTTAAGGACATTGTCAACTAATGAAAAACTGTTTTTT. Full variable domain (rest looked up from reference TRBV18 and TRBJ1-4): NAGVMQNPRHLVRRRGQEARLRCSPMKGHSHVYWYRQLPEEGLKFMVYLQKENIIDESGMPKERFSAEFPKEGPSILRIQQVVRGDSAAYFCASSPLRTLSTNEKLFFGSGTQLSVL.

The CDR3 is CASSGQSPDYGYTF. CDR3 sequence (DNA): TGTGCCAGCAGCGGACAGAGTCCCGATTATGGCTACACCTTC. The chain combines TRBV6-6 with TRBJ1-2, with D tentatively TRBD1 (6 bases). The CDR3 sequence is 14 residues long. Looked up from germline, CDR1 is MNHNY and CDR2 is SVGAGI (reference sequence). V lost 6 bases, J lost 5 bases, and 16 bases lay in between.

The chain has TRBV5-4 and TRBJ1-1; weak D call: TRBD1 (6 bases). V gave up 2 bases and J gave up 1 base, with 9 bases separating them. This CDR3 has 14 amino acids. Germline assignment: CDR1 SGHNT and CDR2 YYREEE (reference sequence). CDR3 DNA: TGTGCCAGCAGCTTATCGGACAGGAACACTGAAGCTTTCTTT. Amino acids: CASSLSDRNTEAFF.

Remarks on this clone: In the same sample, other DNA sequences code for this CDR3. J is TRBJ1-3 and V is TRBV5-5; the D is unclear. This CDR3 spans 14 amino acids. Germline V lookup: CDR1 SGHKS, CDR2 YYEKEE (reference sequence). V shed 0 bases and J shed 4 bases, with 8 bases lying between them. The CDR3 here is CASSLDSPGNTIYF. For the CDR3, the DNA is TGTGCCAGCAGCTTGGACAGTCCAGGAAACACCATATATTTT.

The table lists this clone with many counts. The chain couples TRBV4-3 to TRBJ1-1, with unresolved D. CDR3 length equals 15 residues. Trimming took 2 bases from V and 0 from J, leaving 10 bases between them. Germline CDR1 LGHNA, CDR2 YSLEER. In nucleotides, the CDR3 is TGCGCCAGCAGCCAACCTGGACTTATGAACACTGAAGCTTTCTTT. Amino acid sequence: CASSQPGLMNTEAFF.

This clone was picked up a small number of times. The chain uses TRBV5-5 and TRBJ1-5; no firm D call. The CDR3 loop spans 13 amino acids. CDR1 SGHKS and CDR2 YYEKEE come from the germline V gene (reference sequence). V was trimmed by 4 bases and J by 5 bases, leaving 10 bases between them. CDR3: CASSQNRDQPQHF. In nucleotides, the CDR3 is TGTGCCAGCAGCCAAAATAGAGATCAGCCCCAGCATTTT.

This clone showed up just a few times. This chain uses TRBV15 with TRBJ2-2, with TRBD1 identical over 9 bases. The CDR3 runs to 15 residues. CDR1 and CDR2 from the germline V gene are LNHNV and YYDKDF (reference sequence). V lost 3 bases to trimming and J lost 6 bases; unmatched junction nucleotides: 5. The CDR3 is CATSSTGGKAGELFF. Written as DNA, the CDR3 is TGTGCCACCAGCAGCACAGGGGGCAAGGCCGGGGAGCTGTTTTTT.

The chain couples TRBV7-9 to TRBJ1-1; D is unclear. The CDR3 has 13 residues. Trimming removed 3 bases at V and 0 bases at J, with 5 bases between. Germline V gene data show CDR1 as SEHNR and CDR2 as FQNEAQ (reference sequence). CDR3 nucleotides: TGTGCCAGCAGCTTTGTAATGAACACTGAAGCTTTCTTT. Encoded protein: CASSFVMNTEAFF.

The V call is TRBV6-2 or TRBV6-3, the J call TRBJ1-1; 9 bases are shared with TRBD1. This CDR3 is 15 amino acids long. The junction had 5 bases not matched to a gene; V was cut back by 2 bases and J by 4 bases. Germline lookup yields CDR1 MNHEY and CDR2 SVGEGT. The CDR3 sequence: CASSYPTGGVTEAFF. The CDR3 DNA reads as TGTGCCAGCAGTTACCCTACAGGGGGCGTCACTGAAGCTTTCTTT.

The rearrangement uses TRBV19 and TRBJ2-1, with D perhaps matching TRBD2 (6 bases). Germline CDR1 reads LNHDA; CDR2 reads SQIVND (reference sequence). The CDR3 sequence is 11 residues long. The V end was cut by 9 bases, the J end by 6 bases, with 9 bases between. The CDR3 sequence: CASRDFNEQFF. DNA of the CDR3: TGTGCCAGCCGGGACTTCAATGAGCAGTTCTTC.

This clone showed up just once. J is TRBJ2-7 and V is TRBV30, with 9 nucleotides matching TRBD1. CDR3 length equals 16 residues. Per germline, CDR1 GTSNPN and CDR2 SVGIG (reference sequence). J gave up 0 bases and V 4 bases, and 10 bases lay outside the gene matches. This chain's CDR3 is CAWTLGQGRYSYEQYF. The CDR3, as DNA: TGTGCCTGGACCCTTGGACAGGGGCGTTACTCCTACGAGCAGTACTTC.

V gene TRBV5-4 combines with J gene TRBJ1-2; 8 nucleotides match TRBD1. The germline V gene has CDR1 SGHNT and CDR2 YYREEE (reference sequence). CDR3 size: 14 residues. With V trimmed by 4 bases and J by 2 bases, 4 bases remained unmatched. CDR3 sequence reads: CASSRGQENYGYTF. The CDR3 DNA reads as TGTGCCAGCAGCCGGGGACAGGAAAACTATGGCTACACCTTC.

The V call is TRBV5-1, the J call TRBJ1-1; no reliable D call. Germline CDR1 SGHRS, CDR2 YFSETQ. The CDR3 has 13 amino acids. The V end lost 4 bases, the J end lost 5 bases, and 12 bases lay between the germline ends. The CDR3 DNA sequence: TGCGCCAGCAGCGCTAACGAGAAGACTGAAGCTTTCTTT. Protein: CASSANEKTEAFF.

The chain has TRBV9 and TRBJ1-6, with D maybe TRBD1 (6 bases). Germline CDR1 reads SGDLS; CDR2 reads YYNGEE. The CDR3 has 14 residues. V lost 5 bases to trimming and J lost 2 bases, with 8 bases between them. The CDR3 reads CASSGQTYNSPLHF. The CDR3 DNA reads as TGTGCCAGCAGTGGACAGACCTATAATTCACCCCTCCACTTT.

This chain joins TRBV2 and TRBJ1-4; D gene uncertain. Germline V CDR1 and CDR2: SNHLY, FYNNEI. Deletions cut 8 bases from V and 8 bases from J, with 9 bases between. The CDR3 sequence is 11 residues long. The CDR3 here is CASRMREKLFF. In DNA, the CDR3 is TGTGCCAGCCGAATGCGGGAAAAACTGTTTTTT.

This rearrangement joins TRBV18 to TRBJ2-7; 9 positions match TRBD1. This CDR3 is 14 amino acids long. Germline CDR1 is KGHSH and CDR2 is LQKENI. V was pared by 6 bases and J by 0 bases, with 3 bases of the junction left unmatched. CDR3 sequence: CASSGQGNSYEQYF. The DNA of the CDR3 is TGTGCCAGCTCGGGACAGGGAAACTCCTACGAGCAGTACTTC.